This record looks at one T cell receptor (beta chain) sequence and its context. No antigen is known for it. One junction end does not reproduce the germline sequence, and a read error may be involved. The sample comes from a study of shared clonotypes between healthy human individuals. Study-wide results and limits: What limited the represented genetic and exposure-history diversity was the small number of donors. Among donors, sharing of clonotypes was expected to be affected by sequencing depth.

Sequencing was performed with immunoSEQ multiplex PCR; in TCRdb, only in-frame clones are kept and a portion is missing. The table lists millions of clones, over 85% of them singletons. This CDR3 is 14 amino acids long. CDR1 and CDR2 (germline): GTSNPN, SVGIG (reference sequence). The sample was naive CD4+ T cells sorted from blood. Subset denoted: CD45RA+ positively selected. The TCR comes from a man aged 18 to 29 in good health. The chain joins TRBV30 to TRBJ1-4; TRBD1 agrees at 7 bases. The CDR3 reads CAWSGGQINERLFF. In nucleotides, the CDR3 is TGTGCCTGGAGTGGGGGACAGATTAATGAAAGACTGTTTTTT.